These T cell receptor beta chains were read from a single sample in a study of blood T cell repertoires in COVID-19. The method was immunoSEQ multiplex PCR; TCRdb's version includes in-frame clones alone and lacks a portion of them. This table holds about 370,000 clones, around 92% found once. The sequenced material came from peripheral blood. Receptors originate from a woman aged 25-40 years with COVID-19, enrolled during active disease. The CDR3 runs from the conserved cysteine through the conserved F or W. Each record gives: D gene, V gene, J gene, clone size, CDR3 protein, CDR3 DNA. D genes are given only for firm matches. Where a row states a size, it is once, few, many or the class of an expanded clone; other rows omit it.

>NA|TRBV7-6|TRBJ2-2|NA
CASRTDSPTGELFF
TGTGCCAGCAGAACCGACAGTCCCACCGGGGAGCTGTTTTTT
>NA|TRBV19|TRBJ1-2|NA
CASSTRDGGSLYGYTF
TGTGCCAGTAGTACCCGCGATGGGGGGTCCCTCTATGGCTACACCTTC
>NA|TRBV24-1|TRBJ2-2|once
CATSDPGMIGELFF
TGTGCCACCAGTGACCCAGGAATGATCGGGGAGCTGTTTTTT
>NA|TRBV6-1|TRBJ1-5|NA
CASSEGPWQPQHF
TGTGCCAGCAGTGAGGGGCCTTGGCAGCCCCAGCATTTT
>NA|TRBV7-7|TRBJ2-1|NA
CASITAAELYNEQFF
TGTGCTAGCATTACCGCGGCAGAGCTATACAATGAGCAGTTCTTC
>NA|TRBV28|TRBJ2-5|NA
CASSFGFGDGETQYF
TGTGCCAGCAGTTTTGGGTTCGGGGATGGCGAGACCCAGTACTTC
>TRBD2|TRBV30|TRBJ2-1|NA
CAWSVAGVGYEQFF
TGTGCCTGGAGTGTGGCGGGAGTGGGTTATGAGCAGTTCTTC
>TRBD1|TRBV4-1|TRBJ2-4|NA
CASSQDSGGWNIQYF
TGCGCCAGCAGCCAAGACTCAGGGGGCTGGAACATTCAGTACTTC
>NA|TRBV19|TRBJ1-5|once
CASSIVTGQPQHF
TGTGCCAGTAGTATTGTCACAGGGCAGCCCCAGCATTTT
>TRBD1|TRBV28|TRBJ2-7|NA
CASSLQGRDEQYF
TGTGCCAGCAGTCTACAGGGGCGGGACGAGCAGTACTTC
>NA|TRBV6-5|TRBJ1-2|NA
CASTGPNTGIHGYTF
TGTGCCAGCACTGGACCGAATACAGGGATACATGGCTACACCTTC